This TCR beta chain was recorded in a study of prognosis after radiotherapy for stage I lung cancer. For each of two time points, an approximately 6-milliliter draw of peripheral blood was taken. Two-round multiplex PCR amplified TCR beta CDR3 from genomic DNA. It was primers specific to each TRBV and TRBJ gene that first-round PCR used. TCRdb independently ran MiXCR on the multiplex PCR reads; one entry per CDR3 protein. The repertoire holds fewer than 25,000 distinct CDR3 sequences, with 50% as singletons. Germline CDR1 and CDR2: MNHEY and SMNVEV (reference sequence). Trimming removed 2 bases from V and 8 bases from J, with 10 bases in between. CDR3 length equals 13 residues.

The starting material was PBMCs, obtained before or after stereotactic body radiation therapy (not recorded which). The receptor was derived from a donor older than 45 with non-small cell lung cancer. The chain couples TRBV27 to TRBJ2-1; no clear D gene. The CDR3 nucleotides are TGTGCCAGCAGTTTAGTTGATAGGTATGAGCAGTTCTTC. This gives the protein CASSLVDRYEQFF.